A single sample gave rise to the 10 T cell receptor beta chains below, sequenced in a study of read filtering for tumor transcriptome and immune sequencing. This library used around 400 ng RNA and molecular barcoded adaptors spanning alpha/delta and beta/gamma chains. TCRdb processed the reads anew with MiXCR; each CDR3 protein has one entry. This sample has tens of thousands of distinct CDR3 sequences, with 20% to 25% found just once. Material: a population of CD138-negative cells sorted from bone marrow. The receptors come from a donor at least 40 years old with multiple myeloma.

This sequence joins TRBV3-1 and TRBJ2-4; D unclear. The CDR3 has 15 amino acids. V was shortened by 5 bases and J by 3 bases, with 14 bases between the two germline ends. Per germline, CDR1 LGHDT and CDR2 YNNKEL (reference sequence). The chain's CDR3 is CASSSPTAGKNIQYF. The CDR3, as DNA: TGTGCCAGCAGCTCCCCGACGGCAGGCAAAAACATTCAGTACTTC.

This clonotype was found many times. The V gene is TRBV20-1, the J gene TRBJ1-6, with a weak D call TRBD1 (6 bases). Germline-derived CDR1 and CDR2 are DFQATT and SNEGSKA (reference sequence). Trimming took 6 bases from V and 10 from J, leaving 19 bases between them. The CDR3 totals 14 residues. Written as DNA, the CDR3 is TGCAGTGCGAAGGGGGGTCAGGGATTCTCACCCCTCCACTTT. Amino acids: CSAKGGQGFSPLHF.

The gene calls are TRBV5-1 and TRBJ2-3; D is unclear. The germline V and J ends were trimmed by 6 bases and 6 bases, with 20 bases remaining between them. Germline-derived CDR1 and CDR2 are SGHRS and YFSETQ. The CDR3 has 15 amino acids. Here the CDR3 DNA reads TGCGCCAGCATGTTCATCCCCGGGCCGAGCGATACGCAGTATTTT. It yields the protein CASMFIPGPSDTQYF.

In this sample, this clonotype turned up many times. The chain combines TRBV12-3 or TRBV12-4 with TRBJ1-1; a weak D match, TRBD1 (6 bases). V lost 5 bases to trimming and J lost 2 bases, with 12 bases between them. The CDR3 spans 14 residues. CDR3 DNA: TGTGCCAGCAGTACGGGACACCCCAACACTGAAGCTTTCTTT. It yields the protein CASSTGHPNTEAFF.

In its sample, this clonotype was seen many times. This chain's CDR3 is CASSLKRGGPDTQYF. The CDR3, as DNA: TGTGCCAGCAGCTTAAAGCGGGGGGGCCCAGATACGCAGTATTTT. V and J are TRBV7-2 and TRBJ2-3; 10 bases align to TRBD2. V was pared by 2 bases and J by 4 bases, with 3 bases of the junction left unmatched. The V gene's germline CDR1 is SGHTA and CDR2 FQGNSA. The CDR3 has 15 amino acids.

This clonotype was seen a few times. The chain has TRBV5-1 and TRBJ2-7; 8 positions match TRBD1. The CDR3 sequence is 15 residues long. The germline V gene has CDR1 SGHRS and CDR2 YFSETQ. Unmatched junction bases numbered 7, after V lost 2 bases and J lost 3 bases. CDR3 DNA sequence: TGCGCCAGCAGCTTAACCCCGACAGGGGACTACGAGCAGTACTTC. As protein: CASSLTPTGDYEQYF.

This clonotype was observed at least ten times. V and J are TRBV20-1 and TRBJ1-2; D is uncertain. The CDR3 totals 13 residues. With 0 bases removed from V and 1 base from J, the gap between germline ends came to 6 bases. Per germline, CDR1 DFQATT and CDR2 SNEGSKA (reference sequence). For the CDR3, the DNA is TGCAGTGCTAGAGATCCGAGTAACTATGGCTACACCTTC. Protein product: CSARDPSNYGYTF.

This clonotype was counted between two and nine times. V is TRBV5-6 and J is TRBJ1-4, with TRBD1 matching 7 bases. The CDR3 is 15 residues long. Germline trimming cut 4 bases from V and 6 bases from J; bases unmatched to any gene: 9. The germline V gene encodes CDR1 SGHDT and CDR2 YYEEEE. The CDR3, as DNA: TGTGCCAGCAGCGGATACGGGACAGTCTATGAAAAACTGTTTTTT. Encoded protein: CASSGYGTVYEKLFF. Filled out from reference TRBV5-6 and TRBJ1-4, the complete variable domain reads DAGVTQSPTHLIKTRGQQVTLRCSPKSGHDTVSWYQQALGQGPQFIFQYYEEEERQRGNFPDRFSGHQFPNYSSELNVNALLLGDSALYLCASSGYGTVYEKLFFGSGTQLSVL.

This clonotype occurred many times. This chain links TRBV7-2 with TRBJ2-5, with D tentatively TRBD2 (5 bases). Germline CDR1 and CDR2: SGHTA and FQGNSA. There are 13 residues in the CDR3. V lost 5 bases, J lost 5 bases, and 12 bases lay in between. The CDR3, as DNA: TGTGCCAGCAGCGTGGAGAGGGAGGAGACCCAGTACTTC. Residues: CASSVEREETQYF.

This sequence joins TRBV6-6 and TRBJ1-5, with D perhaps given as TRBD1 or TRBD2 (5 bases each). The end of the DNA fits TRBJ2-3 better, so the J call may be wrong. The CDR3 loop spans 13 amino acids. Germline CDR1 and CDR2: MNHNY and SVGAGI (reference sequence). CDR3 DNA sequence: TGTGCCAGCAGTCGGGGCGGTGGTCAGCCCCAGTATTTT. It is translated as CASSRGGGQPQYF.